The 23 T cell receptor beta chains presented below share a single source sample, sequenced in a study of T cell clones after liver transplantation. TCRdb's copy holds only in-frame clones and misses some; the assay was immunoSEQ multiplex PCR. Among 50,000 or so clones listed, 65% to 80% were seen once. Here the sequenced sample was CD4+ T cells from blood, taken around 54 months after liver transplant. The source of these receptors is a human patient who received a liver transplant. Some T cells may possibly be graft donor cells.

The chain carries TRBV29-1 and TRBJ2-7, with D tentatively TRBD2 (5 bases). V lost 4 bases and J lost 6, with 16 bases in between. Looked up from germline, CDR1 is SQVTM and CDR2 is ANQGSEA. This CDR3 region has 13 residues. As DNA, the CDR3 is TGCAGCGTTGCGGGGAGATATAGGGCCGAGCAGTACTTC. Protein product: CSVAGRYRAEQYF.

CDR3 region: CASSVRSVASSGNTIYF. CDR3 sequence (DNA): TGTGCCAGCAGCGTAAGGTCAGTCGCCTCCTCTGGAAACACCATATATTTT. This chain joins TRBV9 and TRBJ1-3; D is unresolved. Trimming cost V 1 base and J 0 bases, with 14 bases left between them. CDR3 length: 17 amino acids. The germline gives CDR1 SGDLS, CDR2 YYNGEE. The whole variable domain, filled in from reference TRBV9 and TRBJ1-3, reads DSGVTQTPKHLITATGQRVTLRCSPRSGDLSVYWYQQSLDQGLQFLIQYYNGEERAKGNILERFSAQQFPDLHSELNLSSLELGDSALYFCASSVRSVASSGNTIYFGEGSWLTVV.

The genes are TRBV7-2 and TRBJ1-4; no definite D call. This CDR3 region has 15 residues. V lost 2 bases and J lost 5, with 12 bases in between. CDR1 and CDR2 (germline): SGHTA, FQGNSA. The CDR3 DNA reads as TGTGCCAGCAGCTTAAAAGCCAGCCAGAATGAAAAACTGTTTTTT. Its protein is CASSLKASQNEKLFF.

The rearrangement joins TRBV5-1 to TRBJ2-3; no reliable D call. Germline CDR1 is SGHRS and CDR2 is YFSETQ. CDR3 length: 12 amino acids. V lost 5 bases and J lost 6, with 10 bases in between. CDR3 bases: TGCGCCAGCAGGGAATTGGTCGATACGCAGTATTTT. Protein: CASRELVDTQYF.

The sample holds many counts of this clone. This sequence joins TRBV2 and TRBJ1-6; D call uncertain. Per germline, CDR1 SNHLY and CDR2 FYNNEI. This CDR3 has 11 amino acids. V dropped 3 bases and J dropped 7 bases, with 1 base sitting between them. CDR3 in DNA: TGTGCCAGCAGTGACAATTCACCCCTCCACTTT. Translating gives CASSDNSPLHF. The full variable domain, its missing parts supplied by reference TRBV2 and TRBJ1-6, is EPEVTQTPSHQVTQMGQEVILRCVPISNHLYFYWYRQILGQKVEFLVSFYNNEISEKSEIFDDQFSVERPDGSNFTLKIRSTKLEDSAMYFCASSDNSPLHFGNGTRLTVT.

The chain recombines TRBV5-6 with TRBJ2-2; D possibly uses TRBD1 or TRBD2 (6 bases each). V was trimmed by 4 bases and J by 4 bases, leaving 17 bases between them. The germline CDR1 and CDR2 sequences are SGHDT and YYEEEE. CDR3 length: 16 residues. CDR3 sequence (DNA): TGTGCCAGCAGCCCTAGGGGGAGGTTCGGCACCGGGGAGCTGTTTTTT. Its translation: CASSPRGRFGTGELFF.

The chain joins TRBV2 to TRBJ2-7; 9 bases match TRBD2. Germline trimming cut 7 bases from V and 5 bases from J; bases unmatched to any gene: 6. Germline-derived CDR1 and CDR2 are SNHLY and FYNNEI. The CDR3 covers 13 residues. The CDR3 nucleotides read TGTGCCAGCATCTCGCGGGGGGGTAACGAGCAGTACTTC. Translated: CASISRGGNEQYF.

The J gene is TRBJ2-1, the V gene TRBV7-9, with a tentative D call TRBD1 (6 bases). Germline V gene data show CDR1 as SEHNR and CDR2 as FQNEAQ (reference sequence). CDR3 size: 17 residues. Trimming removed 3 bases from V and 6 bases from J, with 21 bases in between. CDR3 in DNA: TGTGCCAGCAGCTTCTGGTCCACAGGGACAAGAGGCAATGAGCAGTTCTTC. Its translation is CASSFWSTGTRGNEQFF.

V is TRBV27 and J is TRBJ1-1; D gene uncertain. Looked up from germline, CDR1 is MNHEY and CDR2 is SMNVEV (reference sequence). This CDR3 region has 13 residues. The V end was cut by 5 bases, the J end by 7 bases, with 14 bases between. CDR3 in amino acids: CASSLGRRSEAFF. As DNA, the CDR3 is TGTGCCAGCAGTCTCGGCAGGCGGAGTGAAGCTTTCTTT.

The chain links TRBV11-2 to TRBJ2-7, with TRBD1 identical over 7 bases. With 5 bases clipped from V and 3 bases from J, the junction kept 10 bases outside the gene matches. Germline V lookup: CDR1 SGHAT, CDR2 FQNNGV. The CDR3 contains 15 residues. CDR3: CASSPDRDRGYEQYF. The CDR3 bases are TGTGCCAGCAGCCCCGACCGGGACAGAGGCTACGAGCAGTACTTC.

In this sample, this clone turned up many times. This chain uses TRBV9 with TRBJ1-6; perhaps TRBD1 as D (5 bases). Germline values: CDR1 SGDLS, CDR2 YYNGEE. CDR3 length equals 14 residues. Trimming removed 0 bases at V and 13 bases at J, with 14 bases between. The CDR3 sequence is CASSVDPGSGPLHF. CDR3 coding DNA: TGTGCCAGCAGCGTAGATCCAGGGTCGGGGCCCCTCCACTTT.

This clone was seen once. The chain joins TRBV6-6 to TRBJ2-2, with a tentative D call TRBD1 (6 bases). This CDR3 contains 15 residues. V was clipped by 2 bases and J by 5 bases, with 12 bases between them. Germline loops: CDR1 MNHNY, CDR2 SVGAGI (reference sequence). CDR3 coding DNA: TGTGCCAGCAGTTACATCAGGGGAAGGACCGGGGAGCTGTTTTTT. It encodes CASSYIRGRTGELFF.

This chain uses TRBV4-1 with TRBJ1-6; the D gene is possibly TRBD1 (6 bases). Trimming removed 0 bases from V and 10 bases from J, with 13 bases in between. This CDR3 has 15 residues. Germline CDR1 MGHRA, CDR2 YSYEKL. CDR3 bases: TGCGCCAGCAGCCAAGATCACAGGGTTCACTCACCCCTCCACTTT. This translates into CASSQDHRVHSPLHF.

The chain employs TRBV14 and TRBJ2-2; D uncertain. V shed 3 bases and J shed 1 base, with 6 bases lying between them. The CDR3 length is 14 residues. Per the germline V gene, CDR1 is SGHDN and CDR2 is FVKESK. CDR3 amino acids: CASSQRKNTGELFF. For the CDR3, the DNA is TGTGCCAGCAGCCAGAGGAAGAACACCGGGGAGCTGTTTTTT.

This clone was detected only a few times. V gene TRBV5-4 combines with J gene TRBJ1-6, with 7 bases lining up with TRBD1. CDR3 size: 14 residues. Germline V lookup: CDR1 SGHNT, CDR2 YYREEE (reference sequence). The V gene end was trimmed by 2 bases and the J gene end by 10 bases; junction bases not matched to a gene: 6. CDR3 in amino acids: CASSFGQAGSPLHF. As DNA, the CDR3 is TGTGCCAGCAGCTTCGGACAGGCTGGATCACCCCTCCACTTT.

The rearrangement joins TRBV28 to TRBJ1-5, with D unresolved. Looked up from germline, CDR1 is MDHEN and CDR2 is SYDVKM. CDR3 length equals 11 residues. CDR3 bases: TGTGGCTCGGGGAGGCGGCAGCCCCAGCATTTT. Its translation: CGSGRRQPQHF.

J is TRBJ1-1 and V is TRBV27; no reliable D call. The V end was cut by 7 bases, the J end by 2 bases, with 14 bases between. The germline CDR1 and CDR2 sequences are MNHEY and SMNVEV (reference sequence). The CDR3 length is 14 residues. The CDR3 DNA reads TGTGCCAGCACCAGTCGAAACACTAACACTGAAGCTTTCTTT. Translating gives CASTSRNTNTEAFF.

The rearrangement joins TRBV27 to TRBJ2-3; 7 nucleotides align to TRBD2. This CDR3 has 15 amino acids. With V trimmed by 8 bases and J by 4 bases, 12 bases remained unmatched. Germline lookup yields CDR1 MNHEY and CDR2 SMNVEV (reference sequence). The CDR3 reads CASEEGGGGPDTQYF. CDR3 nucleotides: TGTGCCAGCGAGGAGGGCGGGGGAGGCCCAGATACGCAGTATTTT.

CDR3 bases: TGTGCCAGCAGCCTAGCGGGAGGTGCAGATACGCAGTATTTT. It specifies CASSLAGGADTQYF. The chain recombines TRBV6-6 with TRBJ2-3; the match to TRBD2 covers 11 bases. Germline-derived CDR1 and CDR2 are MNHNY and SVGAGI (reference sequence). V shed 6 bases, J shed 4 bases, and the junction held 3 bases outside the gene matches. The CDR3 is 14 amino acids.

This sequence joins TRBV6-1 and TRBJ2-3; D is perhaps TRBD1 (5 bases). Germline CDR1 is MNHNS and CDR2 is SASEGT. The CDR3 is 14 amino acids. Between the trimmed V and J ends, which lost 10 bases and 0 bases, there was a span of 14 bases. CDR3 sequence reads: CATSGFSSTDTQYF. The CDR3 bases are TGTGCCACTTCAGGGTTTTCTAGCACAGATACGCAGTATTTT.

The chain employs TRBV19 and TRBJ1-2; the match to TRBD1 covers 7 bases. This CDR3 contains 13 residues. V lost 6 bases, J lost 8 bases, and 9 bases stayed unmatched. The germline gives CDR1 LNHDA, CDR2 SQIVND (reference sequence). CDR3 in amino acids: CASSPQGSRGYTF. The DNA of the CDR3 is TGTGCCAGTAGCCCACAGGGGTCGCGAGGCTACACCTTC.

The chain uses TRBV7-3 and TRBJ1-4; possible D gene TRBD1, 5 bases. Looked up from germline, CDR1 is SGHTA and CDR2 is FQGTGA. CDR3 length: 15 amino acids. Trimming left V 2 bases short and J 5 bases short, with 12 bases between. In nucleotides, the CDR3 is TGTGCCAGCAGCTTAGGCGGTGGGGGAAATGAAAAACTGTTTTTT. It is translated as CASSLGGGGNEKLFF.

CDR3 amino acids: CASSRQVTAYEQYF. Here the CDR3 DNA reads TGTGCCAGCAGCCGACAGGTTACGGCCTACGAGCAGTACTTC. The chain joins TRBV6-6 to TRBJ2-7; D possibly corresponds to TRBD1 (6 bases). In germline, CDR1 is MNHNY, CDR2 SVGAGI (reference sequence). The CDR3 runs 14 residues. V dropped 6 bases and J dropped 2 bases, with 14 bases sitting between them.